The clone carrying this TCR beta chain was detected only a few times. The record originates from a study of T cells in Graves' hyperthyroidism and ophthalmopathy. Amplified TCR beta CDR3 regions came from RNA transcripts. Primed by the HTBI set, a first-round RT-PCR was run on the TCR CDR3. TCRdb reprocessed the multiplex PCR reads with MiXCR, giving one entry per CDR3 protein. The repertoire consists of around 490,000 distinct CDR3 sequences, with about 20% occurring once and the leading ten covering 40% to 50%. Germline-derived CDR1 and CDR2 are MGHRA and YSYEKL. Trimming pared 7 bases from V and 4 bases from J, leaving 21 bases between. The CDR3 contains 16 residues.

Sequenced: blood. This TCR came from a man between 35 and 55 years old with Graves' ophthalmopathy. The gene calls are TRBV4-1 and TRBJ2-3; the D gene could be TRBD1 or TRBD2 (6 bases each). In nucleotides, the CDR3 is TGCGCCAGCACTCCGGGGCTTCAGGGGAGGTCAGATACGCAGTATTTT. Translated, it gives CASTPGLQGRSDTQYF.